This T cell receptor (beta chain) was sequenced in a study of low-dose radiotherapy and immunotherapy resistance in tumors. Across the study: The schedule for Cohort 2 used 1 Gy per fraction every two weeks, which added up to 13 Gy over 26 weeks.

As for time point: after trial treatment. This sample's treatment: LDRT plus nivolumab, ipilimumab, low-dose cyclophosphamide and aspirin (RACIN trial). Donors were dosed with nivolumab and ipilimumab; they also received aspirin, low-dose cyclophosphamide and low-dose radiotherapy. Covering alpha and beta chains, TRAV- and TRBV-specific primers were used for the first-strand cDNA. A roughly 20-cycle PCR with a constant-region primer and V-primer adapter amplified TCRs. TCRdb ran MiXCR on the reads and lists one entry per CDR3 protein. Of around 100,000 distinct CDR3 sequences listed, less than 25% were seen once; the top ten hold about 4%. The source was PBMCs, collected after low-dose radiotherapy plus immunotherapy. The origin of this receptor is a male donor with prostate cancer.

The CDR3 region is CASSRDRGPANYGYTF. The CDR3 DNA sequence: TGTGCCAGCAGTCGGGACAGGGGGCCCGCTAACTATGGCTACACCTTC. The chain employs TRBV6-8 and TRBJ1-2; the match to TRBD1 covers 12 bases. This CDR3 region has 16 residues. Germline CDR1 MNHGY, CDR2 SAAAGT. V was clipped by 5 bases and J by 0 bases; unmatched bases: 4.